These 15 T cell receptor beta chains came from one sample sequenced in a study of blood T cells in healthy people across ages. The second PCR ran about 6 to 12 cycles with a sample-barcoded 5' primer and J-beta primers. From the 5' RACE reads, TCRdb called clonotypes with MiXCR, one entry per CDR3 protein. There are about 1.8 million distinct CDR3 sequences in the sample; roughly 49% occur only once, and around 2.1% lies in the top ten. Sequencing was done on a sample of blood. These receptors all stem from a woman in her 40s in good health.

The chain joins TRBV27 to TRBJ1-2; D is uncertain. The CDR3 has 14 amino acids. The V gene's germline CDR1 is MNHEY and CDR2 SMNVEV (reference sequence). V lost 2 bases and J 5 bases, leaving 12 bases between the germline ends. The CDR3 bases are TGTGCCAGCAGTTTACGCGTCGGTTGGTATGGCTACACCTTC. It encodes CASSLRVGWYGYTF.

This clonotype was found a few times. The rearrangement joins TRBV5-1 to TRBJ2-1; 14 bases match TRBD2. With 3 bases clipped from V and 3 bases from J, the junction kept 2 bases outside the gene matches. CDR3 length: 16 residues. Germline V CDR1 and CDR2: SGHRS, YFSETQ. For the CDR3, the DNA is TGCGCCAGCAGCTCGACTAGCGGGGGGGACTACAATGAGCAGTTCTTC. Amino acid sequence: CASSSTSGGDYNEQFF.

The chain recombines TRBV5-1 with TRBJ2-1; no clear D gene. Germline CDR1 SGHRS, CDR2 YFSETQ. The germline V and J ends were trimmed by 0 bases and 3 bases, with 10 bases remaining between them. The CDR3 covers 15 residues. The CDR3 DNA sequence: TGCGCCAGCAGCTTGGCCTCCCCAGACTACAATGAGCAGTTCTTC. Translated: CASSLASPDYNEQFF. Using reference TRBV5-1 and TRBJ2-1 for the parts outside the CDR3, the full variable domain is KAGVTQTPRYLIKTRGQQVTLSCSPISGHRSVSWYQQTPGQGLQFLFEYFSETQRNKGNFPGRFSGRQFSNSRSEMNVSTLELGDSALYLCASSLASPDYNEQFFGPGTRLTVL.

CDR3 in amino acids: CASSLSLTSGGIYNEQFF. CDR3 in DNA: TGTGCCAGCAGTTTGTCATTGACTAGCGGGGGGATTTACAATGAGCAGTTCTTC. V gene TRBV28 combines with J gene TRBJ2-1, with 13 bases fitting TRBD2. This CDR3 contains 18 residues. Germline V CDR1 and CDR2: MDHEN, SYDVKM. Trimming removed 3 bases from V and 4 bases from J; junction bases left unmatched: 9.

This chain connects TRBV4-1 to TRBJ2-5; D remains unclear. The V end was cut by 1 base, the J end by 1 base, with 16 bases between. CDR1 and CDR2 from the germline V gene are MGHRA and YSYEKL. The CDR3 is 17 residues long. The CDR3 here is CASSQGPAGLSQETQYF. CDR3 bases: TGCGCCAGCAGCCAAGGTCCGGCAGGCCTCTCCCAAGAGACCCAGTACTTC.

This clonotype was counted only a few times. The chain is built from TRBV12-3 or TRBV12-4 and TRBJ1-5; TRBD1 agrees at 8 bases. Trimming cost V 6 bases and J 1 base; bases outside gene matches: 11. The CDR3 runs to 17 residues. The CDR3 is CASRRPRQGRSNQPQHF. CDR3 sequence (DNA): TGTGCCAGCAGAAGACCGAGACAGGGGAGAAGCAATCAGCCCCAGCATTTT.

This clonotype has a handful of counts. The chain uses TRBV27 and TRBJ2-7, with a possible D match to TRBD1 (6 bases). There are 14 residues in the CDR3. Looked up from germline, CDR1 is MNHEY and CDR2 is SMNVEV (reference sequence). The ends were cut back, 6 bases at V and 2 bases at J, with 14 bases in the middle. CDR3 sequence (DNA): TGTGCCAGCAGCGGACAGTTGGGGGCCTACGAGCAGTACTTC. Its translation is CASSGQLGAYEQYF.

V and J are TRBV6-1 and TRBJ2-5; the match to TRBD2 covers 12 bases. Germline CDR1 reads MNHNS; CDR2 reads SASEGT. The CDR3 is 15 residues long. Trimming at V came to 4 bases and at J to 11 bases, leaving 11 bases not matched to a gene. The CDR3 coding sequence is TGTGCCAGCAGTGCCGGGACTAGCGGGTTCAATGAGCAGTACTTC. This translates into CASSAGTSGFNEQYF.

This clonotype was seen only a few times. The J gene is TRBJ2-5, the V gene TRBV13, with 10 bases aligning to TRBD2. This CDR3 comprises 17 residues. J gave up 5 bases and V 5 bases, and 14 bases lay outside the gene matches. CDR1 PRHDT and CDR2 FYEKMQ come from the germline V gene (reference sequence). For the CDR3, the DNA is TGTGCCAGCAGCCTCACTAGCGGGGCATTCTCGACTGAGACCCAGTACTTC. Translating it yields CASSLTSGAFSTETQYF.

The chain is built from TRBV6-5 and TRBJ2-7, with 8 bases aligning to TRBD2. The closer fit of TRBJ2-5 to the DNA end suggests the J call may be wrong. The CDR3 consists of 13 residues. CDR1 MNHEY and CDR2 SVGAGI come from the germline V gene. The CDR3 DNA sequence: TGTGCCAGCTTCGGGGGGGGATTGGAGACCCAGTACTTC. Its protein product is CASFGGGLETQYF.

The chain couples TRBV11-2 to TRBJ2-5, with TRBD1 matching over 9 bases. Germline lookup yields CDR1 SGHAT and CDR2 FQNNGV. The CDR3 has 15 amino acids. V was pared by 1 base and J by 4 bases, with 4 bases of the junction left unmatched. CDR3 bases: TGTGCCAGCAGCTTAGGGGACAGGGCATCAGAGACCCAGTACTTC. Translating gives CASSLGDRASETQYF.

Only a few counts were recorded for this clonotype. The CDR3 sequence is CSGLDGTYSYEQYF. CDR3 in DNA: TGCAGTGGTCTAGACGGCACCTACTCCTACGAGCAGTACTTC. The genes are TRBV20-1 and TRBJ2-7; no reliable D call. The CDR3 is 14 residues long. CDR1 and CDR2 from the germline V gene are DFQATT and SNEGSKA (reference sequence). Trimming cost V 7 bases and J 0 bases, with 16 bases left between them.

There are a few counts of this clonotype. The chain is built from TRBV9 and TRBJ2-3; 8 bases agree with TRBD1. Germline CDR1 is SGDLS and CDR2 is YYNGEE. With 3 bases clipped from V and 7 bases from J, the junction kept 4 bases outside the gene matches. The CDR3 sequence is 13 residues long. The CDR3 region has the DNA TGTGCCAGCAGCGGGAACAGGGGGAATACGCAGTATTTT. Its protein product is CASSGNRGNTQYF.

V and J are TRBV15 and TRBJ2-7, with TRBD1 as a possible D gene (6 bases). This CDR3 is 16 amino acids long. Trimming cost V 4 bases and J 6 bases, with 22 bases left between them. The V gene's germline CDR1 is LNHNV and CDR2 YYDKDF (reference sequence). The CDR3 DNA sequence: TGTGCCACCAGCACCGCAAGGGGGTCACTACGGATCGAGCAGTACTTC. Its protein product is CATSTARGSLRIEQYF.

Turning to this clonotype: A read error may produce the germline difference seen at one junction end. The chain recombines TRBV7-7 with TRBJ2-5; D is unresolved. CDR1 is SSHAT and CDR2 is FNYEAQ in the germline V gene (reference sequence). The CDR3 is 15 amino acids. DNA of the CDR3: TGTGCTAGCAGCCCGGCGGCGGCGCCCCAAGAGACCCAGTACTTC. It is translated as CASSPAAAPQETQYF.